One and the same sample provided the 10 T cell receptor beta chains below, sequenced in a study of cytomegalovirus exposure and HLA in healthy donors. The primer mix had 60 Vbeta and 13 Jbeta primers. Libraries were prepared by immunoSEQ multiplex PCR; TCRdb keeps only in-frame clonotypes and omits some of them. The data contain roughly 120,000 clones, about 61% of them singletons. The specimen sequenced was PBMCs. These receptors originate from a man aged 18 to 35 in good health and CMV-seropositive.

The CDR3 is CAGGLAGSVDTQYF. Written as DNA, the CDR3 is TGTGCCGGTGGACTAGCGGGGAGTGTAGATACGCAGTATTTT. The rearrangement joins TRBV6-1 to TRBJ2-3, with 12 nucleotides matching TRBD2. V dropped 11 bases and J dropped 5; count of bases not matched to a gene: 8. Germline values: CDR1 MNHNS, CDR2 SASEGT. The CDR3 consists of 14 residues.

This clone was seen more than once but under ten times. This chain joins TRBV5-1 and TRBJ2-2; 9 bases are a match to TRBD2. The CDR3 contains 16 residues. V lost 1 base to trimming and J lost 4 bases; unmatched junction nucleotides: 5. Germline CDR1 reads SGHRS; CDR2 reads YFSETQ. CDR3 amino acids: CASSLLAGIGTGELFF. The CDR3 coding sequence is TGCGCCAGCAGCTTGCTAGCGGGGATTGGCACCGGGGAGCTGTTTTTT.

This clone was seen a handful of times. This chain links TRBV18 with TRBJ2-7; TRBD2 agrees at 11 bases. V lost 2 bases and J lost 3; bases outside the gene matches: 6. The CDR3 has 16 amino acids. CDR1 is KGHSH, CDR2 LQKENI, per germline. This chain's CDR3 is CASSPGIGTSGYEQYV. DNA for the CDR3: TGTGCCAGCTCACCAGGGATAGGGACTAGCGGCTACGAGCAGTACGTC.

This clone was picked up a small number of times. The J gene is TRBJ1-5, the V gene TRBV10-1, with D tentatively TRBD1 (5 bases). The CDR3 is 13 amino acids. The V end was cut by 6 bases, the J end by 7 bases, with 13 bases between. The germline gives CDR1 WNHNN, CDR2 SYGVQD (reference sequence). CDR3 in DNA: TGCGCCAGCAGGGTCAGGGCAGGACAGCCCCAGCATTTT. Translation: CASRVRAGQPQHF.

The gene calls are TRBV21-1 and TRBJ1-4; the D segment call TRBD1 is taken from the table without a DNA check. TRBV21-1 is deemed a pseudogene. This CDR3 comprises 13 residues. This CDR3 is CASRDIDNEKLFF. CDR3 DNA sequence: TGTGCCAGCAGGGACATCGATAATGAAAAACTGTTTTTT.

The DNA for the CDR3 is TGTGCCAGCAGTTACTCAGGGAGTTTTTATCAGCCCCAGCATTTT. Protein sequence: CASSYSGSFYQPQHF. The gene calls are TRBV6-6 and TRBJ1-5; D is undetermined. Germline V gene data show CDR1 as MNHNY and CDR2 as SVGAGI (reference sequence). The CDR3 covers 15 residues. Trimming pared 0 bases from V and 5 bases from J, leaving 11 bases between.

This clone was detected once. This chain links TRBV11-3 with TRBJ2-1, with TRBD2 identical over 8 bases. The CDR3 totals 15 residues. Unmatched junction bases numbered 4, after V lost 1 base and J lost 5 bases. Germline CDR1 SGHNT, CDR2 YENEEA. The CDR3 region is CASSLGAGGHNEQFF. The CDR3 region has the DNA TGTGCCAGCAGCTTAGGGGCGGGGGGCCACAATGAGCAGTTCTTC.

J is TRBJ2-3 and V is TRBV5-6; tentatively, D is TRBD2 (6 bases). This CDR3 has 15 residues. Germline CDR1 SGHDT, CDR2 YYEEEE. V was cut by 5 bases and J by 4 bases, with 17 bases left in between. CDR3 region: CASSRGSGSSDTQYF. In DNA form, the CDR3 reads TGTGCCAGCAGTCGGGGTAGCGGTAGTTCAGATACGCAGTATTTT.

The V call is TRBV7-9, the J call TRBJ1-3; D is unclear. V lost 4 bases and J lost 2, with 12 bases in between. The CDR3 extends over 15 amino acids. Germline CDR1 and CDR2: SEHNR and FQNEAQ (reference sequence). CDR3 in amino acids: CASSSSRRTGNTIYF. CDR3 DNA: TGTGCCAGCAGCTCTAGTAGGCGGACTGGAAACACCATATATTTT.

The V and J genes are TRBV5-1 and TRBJ2-7, with a weak D call TRBD2 (5 bases). V was cut by 4 bases and J by 2 bases, with 22 bases left in between. The CDR3 length is 17 residues. Germline V gene sequence: CDR1 SGHRS, CDR2 YFSETQ. CDR3 amino acids: CASSRALLTGSTYEQYF. CDR3 nucleotide sequence: TGCGCCAGCAGCCGCGCCCTGTTGACTGGGAGTACCTACGAGCAGTACTTC.